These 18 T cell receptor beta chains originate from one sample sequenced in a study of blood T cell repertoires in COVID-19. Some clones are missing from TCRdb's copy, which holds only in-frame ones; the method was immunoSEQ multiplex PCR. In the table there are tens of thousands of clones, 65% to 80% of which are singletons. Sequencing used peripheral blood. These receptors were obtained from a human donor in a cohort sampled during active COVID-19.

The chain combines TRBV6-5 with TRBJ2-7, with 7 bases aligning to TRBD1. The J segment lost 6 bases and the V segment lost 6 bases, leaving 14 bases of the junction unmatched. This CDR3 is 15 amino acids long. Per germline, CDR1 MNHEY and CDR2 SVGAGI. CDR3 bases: TGTGCCAGCAGCCGCCTCCCCGCGACAGGGATCGAGCAGTACTTC. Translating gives CASSRLPATGIEQYF.

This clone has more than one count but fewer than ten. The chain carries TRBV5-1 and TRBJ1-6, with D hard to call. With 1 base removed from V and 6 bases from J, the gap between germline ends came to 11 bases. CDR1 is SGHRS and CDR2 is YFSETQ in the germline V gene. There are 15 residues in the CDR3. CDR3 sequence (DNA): TGCGCCAGCAGCTTGTCGTCAGGTCTTAATTCACCCCTCCACTTT. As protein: CASSLSSGLNSPLHF.

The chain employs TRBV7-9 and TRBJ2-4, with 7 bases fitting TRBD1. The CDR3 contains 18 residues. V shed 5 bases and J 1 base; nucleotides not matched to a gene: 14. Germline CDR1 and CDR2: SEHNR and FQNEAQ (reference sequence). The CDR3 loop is CASSQTRAGGYAKNIQYF. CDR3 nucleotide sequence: TGTGCCAGCAGCCAGACCCGGGCAGGGGGTTATGCCAAAAACATTCAGTACTTC. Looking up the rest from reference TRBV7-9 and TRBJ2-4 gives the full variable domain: DTGVSQNPRHKITKRGQNVTFRCDPISEHNRLYWYRQTLGQGPEFLTYFQNEAQLEKSRLLSDRFSAERPKGSFSTLEIQRTEQGDSAMYLCASSQTRAGGYAKNIQYFGAGTRLSVL.

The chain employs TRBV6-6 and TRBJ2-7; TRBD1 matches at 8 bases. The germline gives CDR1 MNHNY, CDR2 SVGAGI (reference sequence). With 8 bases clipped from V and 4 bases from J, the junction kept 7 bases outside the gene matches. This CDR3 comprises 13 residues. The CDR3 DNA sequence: TGTGCCAGCTCCGCAGGGGACAGGTACGAGCAGTACTTC. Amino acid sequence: CASSAGDRYEQYF.

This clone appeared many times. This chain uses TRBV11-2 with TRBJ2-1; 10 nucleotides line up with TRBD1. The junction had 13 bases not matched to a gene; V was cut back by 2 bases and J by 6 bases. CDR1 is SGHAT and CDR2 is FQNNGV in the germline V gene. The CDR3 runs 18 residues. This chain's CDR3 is CASSLYRPGTGAPNEQFF. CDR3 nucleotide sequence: TGTGCCAGCAGCTTATATCGCCCCGGGACAGGGGCCCCCAATGAGCAGTTCTTC. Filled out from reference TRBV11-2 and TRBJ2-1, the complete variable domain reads EAGVAQSPRYKIIEKRQSVAFWCNPISGHATLYWYQQILGQGPKLLIQFQNNGVVDDSQLPKDRFSAERLKGVDSTLKIQPAKLEDSAVYLCASSLYRPGTGAPNEQFFGPGTRLTVL.

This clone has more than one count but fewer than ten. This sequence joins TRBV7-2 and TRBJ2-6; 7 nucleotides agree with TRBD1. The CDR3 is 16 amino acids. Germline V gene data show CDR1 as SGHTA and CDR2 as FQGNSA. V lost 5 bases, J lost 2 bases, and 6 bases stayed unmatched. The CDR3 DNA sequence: TGTGCCAGCAGCCCTGGGCAGGGGGCTGGGGCCAACGTCCTGACTTTC. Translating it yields CASSPGQGAGANVLTF. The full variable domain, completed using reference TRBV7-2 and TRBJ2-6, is GAGVSQSPSNKVTEKGKDVELRCDPISGHTALYWYRQSLGQGLEFLIYFQGNSAPDKSGLPSDRFSAERTGGSVSTLTIQRTQQEDSAVYLCASSPGQGAGANVLTFGAGSRLTVL.

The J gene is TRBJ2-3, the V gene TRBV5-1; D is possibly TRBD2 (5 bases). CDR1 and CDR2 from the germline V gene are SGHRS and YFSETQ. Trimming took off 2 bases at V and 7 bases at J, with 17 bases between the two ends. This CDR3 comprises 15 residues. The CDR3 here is CASSFNGDHKNTQYF. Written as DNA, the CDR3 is TGCGCCAGCAGCTTTAACGGGGATCACAAAAATACGCAGTATTTT.

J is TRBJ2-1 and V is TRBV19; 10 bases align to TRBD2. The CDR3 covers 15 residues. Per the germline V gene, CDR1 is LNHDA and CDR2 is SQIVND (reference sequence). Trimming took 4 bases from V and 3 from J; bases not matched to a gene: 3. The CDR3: CASSKTSGNYNEQFF. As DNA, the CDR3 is TGTGCCAGTAGTAAAACTAGCGGGAACTACAATGAGCAGTTCTTC. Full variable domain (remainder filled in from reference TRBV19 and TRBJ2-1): DGGITQSPKYLFRKEGQNVTLSCEQNLNHDAMYWYRQDPGQGLRLIYYSQIVNDFQKGDIAEGYSVSREKKESFPLTVTSAQKNPTAFYLCASSKTSGNYNEQFFGPGTRLTVL.

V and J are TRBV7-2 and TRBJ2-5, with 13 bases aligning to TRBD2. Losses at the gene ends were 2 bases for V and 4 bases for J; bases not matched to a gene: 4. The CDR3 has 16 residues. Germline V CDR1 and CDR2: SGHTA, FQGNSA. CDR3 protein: CASSLSRTSGGETQYF. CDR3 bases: TGTGCCAGCAGCTTATCCAGGACTAGCGGGGGAGAGACCCAGTACTTC.

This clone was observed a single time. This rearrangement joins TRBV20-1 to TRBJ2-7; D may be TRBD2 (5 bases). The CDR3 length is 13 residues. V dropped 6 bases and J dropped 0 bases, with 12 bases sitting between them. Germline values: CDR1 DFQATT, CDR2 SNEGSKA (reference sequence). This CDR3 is CSASKRSSYEQYF. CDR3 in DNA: TGCAGTGCAAGTAAGCGGTCCTCCTACGAGCAGTACTTC.

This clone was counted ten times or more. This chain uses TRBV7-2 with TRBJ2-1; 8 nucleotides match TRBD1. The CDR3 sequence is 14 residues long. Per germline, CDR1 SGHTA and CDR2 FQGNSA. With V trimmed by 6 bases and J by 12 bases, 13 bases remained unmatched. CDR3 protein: CASRRQGPLLRQFF. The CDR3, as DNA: TGTGCCAGCAGACGACAGGGGCCCCTTTTACGGCAGTTCTTC.

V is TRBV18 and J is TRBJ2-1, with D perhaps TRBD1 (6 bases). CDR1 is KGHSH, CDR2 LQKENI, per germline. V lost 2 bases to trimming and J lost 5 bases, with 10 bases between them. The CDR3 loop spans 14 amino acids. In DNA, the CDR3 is TGTGCCAGCTCACCAAAACAGGGTCACAATGAGCAGTTCTTC. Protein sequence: CASSPKQGHNEQFF.

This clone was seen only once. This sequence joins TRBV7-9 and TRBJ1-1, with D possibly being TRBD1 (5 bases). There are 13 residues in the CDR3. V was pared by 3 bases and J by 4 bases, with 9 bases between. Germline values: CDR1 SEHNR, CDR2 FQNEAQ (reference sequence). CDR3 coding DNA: TGTGCCAGCAGCTTTCTGGGGGGCACTGAAGCTTTCTTT. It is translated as CASSFLGGTEAFF.

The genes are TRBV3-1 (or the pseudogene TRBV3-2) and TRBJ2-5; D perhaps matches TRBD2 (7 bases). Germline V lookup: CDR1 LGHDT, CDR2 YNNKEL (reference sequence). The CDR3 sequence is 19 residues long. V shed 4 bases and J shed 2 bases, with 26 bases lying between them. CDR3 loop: CASSPSAGGGALRQETQYF. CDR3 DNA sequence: TGTGCCAGCAGCCCCTCGGCTGGAGGGGGGGCCCTACGACAAGAGACCCAGTACTTC.

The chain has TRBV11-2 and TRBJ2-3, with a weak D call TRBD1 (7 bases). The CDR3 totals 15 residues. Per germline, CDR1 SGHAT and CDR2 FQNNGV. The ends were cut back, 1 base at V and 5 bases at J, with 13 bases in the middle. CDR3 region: CASSLAGQGGDTQYF. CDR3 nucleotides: TGTGCCAGCAGCTTAGCGGGGCAGGGGGGAGATACGCAGTATTTT.

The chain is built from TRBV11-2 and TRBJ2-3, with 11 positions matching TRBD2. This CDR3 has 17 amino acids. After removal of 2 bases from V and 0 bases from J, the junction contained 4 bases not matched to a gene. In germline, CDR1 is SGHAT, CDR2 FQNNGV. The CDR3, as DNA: TGTGCCAGCAGCTTAAGAACTAGCGGGGGCAGCACAGATACGCAGTATTTT. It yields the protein CASSLRTSGGSTDTQYF.

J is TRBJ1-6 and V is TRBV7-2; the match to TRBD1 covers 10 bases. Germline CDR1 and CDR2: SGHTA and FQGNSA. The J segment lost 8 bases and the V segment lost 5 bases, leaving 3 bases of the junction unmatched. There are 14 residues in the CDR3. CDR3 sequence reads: CASSQGQGYSPLHF. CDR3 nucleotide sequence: TGTGCCAGCAGCCAGGGACAGGGGTATTCACCCCTCCACTTT.

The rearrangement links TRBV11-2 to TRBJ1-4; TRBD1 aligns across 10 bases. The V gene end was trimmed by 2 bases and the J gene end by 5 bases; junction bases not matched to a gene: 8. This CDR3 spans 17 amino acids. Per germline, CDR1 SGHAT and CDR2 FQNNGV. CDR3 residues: CASSLSRTGGLNEKLFF. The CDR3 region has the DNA TGTGCCAGCAGCTTAAGCAGGACAGGGGGTTTAAATGAAAAACTGTTTTTT.